This T cell receptor beta chain was recovered during a study of CD4 T cells in relation to SARS-CoV-2 and coronaviruses (dated by TCRdb to the early 2020s). For the wider study: In the ViraFEST assay, PBMCs were cultured with antigen for nine to ten days, after which TCR beta CDR3s were sequenced to identify clonal expansions specific to the antigen. The Adaptive Biotechnologies TCR-sequencing kit was used to sequence samples from a few pre-COVID donors and the naive versus memory experiments, while other data came from Illumina-based sequencing. An HIV-1 Nef peptide pool or a culture without peptide was used as the negative reference condition. Shared crossreactive spike epitopes were mapped to their HLA restriction using patient-derived lymphoblastoid cell lines. A different TCR-beta assay, based on Illumina, was used to sequence expansion assays from other donors in the study. The study assessed, at the TCR clonotype level, memory CD4+ T cell crossreactivity between SARS-CoV-2 and common cold coronavirus spike proteins.

CD4+ T cells from unexposed donors were collected before the COVID-19 pandemic (2011-2018). Following 10 days of culture, the EasySep CD4+ T cell isolation kit was used to isolate CD4+ T cells. Unexposed donor CD4+ T cells were tested for reactivity to SARS-CoV-2 S and N and four common cold coronavirus spike pools, as cell number allowed. PBMCs were cultured at a few million per well in IMDM supplemented with 5% human AB serum and about 9 IU/ml IL-2. Half of the culture medium was replaced with fresh IL-2-containing medium on days 3 and 7. Each peptide culture condition was generally run in triplicate replicate wells. The leukapheresis product for the unexposed donors was obtained through commercial purchase. PBMCs were isolated from leukapheresis product or whole blood by Ficoll-Paque PLUS gradient centrifugation. PBMCs were either used fresh in the expansion assay or cryopreserved at -140 degrees C. The QIAamp Micro DNA Kit was used to extract genomic DNA from the CD4+ T cells.

Libraries came from the immunoSEQ multiplex PCR assay. Under the source paper's analysis protocol: During preprocessing, nonproductive sequences were discarded, as were any CDR3s that did not begin with C, did not end with F or W, or were shorter than 7 amino acids. Antigen-specific clonotypes were called with the MANAFEST web app on the basis of expansion relative to the reference and to other culture wells. A clone was considered positive if the clone showed significant expansion compared with the reference culture in 2 of 3 replicate wells at an FDR below 0.05. For a clone to be considered positive, significant expansion relative to all other tandem wells and an odds ratio above 5 were also required. Pairwise Levenshtein distance, computed with the stringdist R package after three terminal residues were trimmed from each end, was used as the measure of CDR3 homology. TCRdb re-hosts the immuneACCESS table, in-frame sequences only. Its copies lack some clones; in the studies checked, an unresolved V gene accounts for under half of them, and the cause for the rest is not known. The V and J calls and clone size were taken over from that table, and D and trimming were inferred from the DNA. The sample includes 15,000 to 20,000 clones, with around 74% observed a single time. The ten largest clonotypes hold approximately 30% of the sample.

Details on this clone: Its antigen specificity is not known. Mismatch with germline at one junction end may stem from a read error.

What the study reported, not specific to this receptor: Because no donor provided both pre-pandemic and post-infection samples, tracing the source of pre-existing responses was limited. Roughly 70% of donors had memory CD4+ clonotypes that crossrecognized SARS-CoV-2 and at least one common cold coronavirus spike. Because the crossreactivity analysis focused on spike protein, crossreactivity against other viral proteins was not assessed. Significantly weaker SARS-CoV-2-driven expansion was shown by crossreactive clones than by monoreactive clones, consistent with antigenic imprinting. The study was limited by small numbers of patients and tested TCRs.

The CDR3 sequence holds 13 residues, the cysteine and phenylalanine included. This entry keeps only the CDR3 DNA: 39 bases, framed from base 1. Sequences SGHNT (CDR1) and YYREEE (CDR2) are obtained from the germline V gene (reference sequence). This sequence originates from a human donor in good health. The sequence links TRBV5-4 to TRBJ2-3, and 7 junctional nucleotides match TRBD1. Sequences were obtained from CD4+ T cells from PBMCs, cultured in vitro. The nucleotide sequence is TGTGCCAGCAGCACAGAACTCCGGGACAGAAGGGATTTT. This gives the protein CASSTELRDRRDF.